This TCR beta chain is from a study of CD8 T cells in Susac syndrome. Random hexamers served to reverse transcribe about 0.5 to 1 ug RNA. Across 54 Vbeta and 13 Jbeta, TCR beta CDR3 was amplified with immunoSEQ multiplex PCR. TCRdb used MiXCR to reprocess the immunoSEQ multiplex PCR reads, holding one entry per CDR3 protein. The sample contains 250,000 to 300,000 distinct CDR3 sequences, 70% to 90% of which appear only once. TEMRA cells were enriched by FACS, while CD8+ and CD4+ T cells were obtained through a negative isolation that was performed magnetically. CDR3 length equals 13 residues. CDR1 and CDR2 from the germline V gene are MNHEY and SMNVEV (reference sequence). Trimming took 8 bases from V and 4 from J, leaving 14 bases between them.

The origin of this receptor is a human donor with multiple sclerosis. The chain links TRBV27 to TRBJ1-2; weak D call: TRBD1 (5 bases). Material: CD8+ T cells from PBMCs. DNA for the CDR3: TGTGCCAGCGGCGACCGGGGCGGCTATGGCTACACCTTC. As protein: CASGDRGGYGYTF.